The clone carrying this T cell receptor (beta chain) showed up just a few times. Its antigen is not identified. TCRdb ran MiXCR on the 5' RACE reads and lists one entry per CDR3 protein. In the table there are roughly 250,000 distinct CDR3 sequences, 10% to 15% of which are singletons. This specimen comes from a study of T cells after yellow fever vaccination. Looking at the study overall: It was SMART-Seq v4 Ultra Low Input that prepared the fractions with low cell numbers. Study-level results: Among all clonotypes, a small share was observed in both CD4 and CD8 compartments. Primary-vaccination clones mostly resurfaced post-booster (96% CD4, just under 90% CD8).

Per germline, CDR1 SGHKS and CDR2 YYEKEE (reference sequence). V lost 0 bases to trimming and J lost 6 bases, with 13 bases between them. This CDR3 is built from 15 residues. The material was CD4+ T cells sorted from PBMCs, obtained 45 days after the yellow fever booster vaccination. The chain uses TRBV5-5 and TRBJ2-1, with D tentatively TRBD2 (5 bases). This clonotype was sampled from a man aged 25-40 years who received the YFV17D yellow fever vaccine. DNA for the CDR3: TGTGCCAGCAGCTTGGCGTGGACTGTCCGCAATGAGCAGTTCTTC. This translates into CASSLAWTVRNEQFF.